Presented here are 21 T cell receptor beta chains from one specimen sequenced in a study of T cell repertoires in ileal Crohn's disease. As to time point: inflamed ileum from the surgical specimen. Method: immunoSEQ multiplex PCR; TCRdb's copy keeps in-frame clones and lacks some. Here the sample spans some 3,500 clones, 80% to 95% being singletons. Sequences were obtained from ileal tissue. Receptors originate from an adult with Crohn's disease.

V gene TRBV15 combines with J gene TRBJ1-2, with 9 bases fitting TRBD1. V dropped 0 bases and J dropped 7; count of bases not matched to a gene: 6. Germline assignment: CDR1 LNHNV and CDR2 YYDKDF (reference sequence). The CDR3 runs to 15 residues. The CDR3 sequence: CATSRDGTGIFGYTF. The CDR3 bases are TGTGCCACCAGCAGAGATGGGACAGGGATCTTTGGCTACACCTTC.

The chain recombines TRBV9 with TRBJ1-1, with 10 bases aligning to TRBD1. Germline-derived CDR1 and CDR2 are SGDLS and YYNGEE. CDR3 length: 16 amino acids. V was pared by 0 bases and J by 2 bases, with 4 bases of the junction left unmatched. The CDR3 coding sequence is TGTGCCAGCAGCGTAGGACAGGGGGCGAGTAACACTGAAGCTTTCTTT. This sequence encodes CASSVGQGASNTEAFF.

The CDR3 bases are TGCGCCAGCAGTTCGGGGGAGTCGAACACTGAAGCTTTCTTT. Translation: CASSSGESNTEAFF. V and J are TRBV5-1 and TRBJ1-1; possible D gene TRBD1, 5 bases. Trimming stripped 5 bases from V and 1 base from J, with 12 bases between. This CDR3 spans 14 amino acids. The germline CDR1 and CDR2 sequences are SGHRS and YFSETQ.

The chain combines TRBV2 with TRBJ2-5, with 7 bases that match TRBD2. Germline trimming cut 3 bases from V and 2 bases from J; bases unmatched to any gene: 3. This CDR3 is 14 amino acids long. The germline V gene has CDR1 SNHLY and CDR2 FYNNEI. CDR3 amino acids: CASSEGRVQETQYF. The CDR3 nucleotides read TGTGCCAGCAGTGAGGGGAGGGTTCAAGAGACCCAGTACTTC.

CDR3 region: CAWSPGLGEQYF. Here the CDR3 DNA reads TGTGCCTGGAGCCCCGGACTGGGCGAGCAGTACTTC. The chain combines TRBV30 with TRBJ2-7, with a possible D match to TRBD2 (5 bases). The germline V gene has CDR1 GTSNPN and CDR2 SVGIG (reference sequence). The CDR3 is 12 residues long. V lost 3 bases, J lost 6 bases, and 12 bases lay in between.

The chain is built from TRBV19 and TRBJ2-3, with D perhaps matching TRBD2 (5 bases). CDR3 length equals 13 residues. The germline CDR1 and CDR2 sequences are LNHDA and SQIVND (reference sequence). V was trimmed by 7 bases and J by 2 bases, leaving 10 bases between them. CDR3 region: CASNVGITDTQYF. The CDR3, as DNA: TGTGCCAGTAACGTCGGGATCACAGATACGCAGTATTTT. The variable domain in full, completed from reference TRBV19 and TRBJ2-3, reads DGGITQSPKYLFRKEGQNVTLSCEQNLNHDAMYWYRQDPGQGLRLIYYSQIVNDFQKGDIAEGYSVSREKKESFPLTVTSAQKNPTAFYLCASNVGITDTQYFGPGTRLTVL.

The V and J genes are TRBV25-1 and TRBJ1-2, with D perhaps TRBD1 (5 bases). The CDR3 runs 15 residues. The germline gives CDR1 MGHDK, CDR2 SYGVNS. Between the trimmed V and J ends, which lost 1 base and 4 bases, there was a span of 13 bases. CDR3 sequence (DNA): TGTGCCAGCAGTGAATCCGGGGCCCGGGCCTATGGCTACACCTTC. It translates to CASSESGARAYGYTF.

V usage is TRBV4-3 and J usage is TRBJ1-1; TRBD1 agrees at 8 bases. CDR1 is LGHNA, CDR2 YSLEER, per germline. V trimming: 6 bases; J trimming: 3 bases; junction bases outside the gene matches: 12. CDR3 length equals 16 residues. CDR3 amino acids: CASSHDPRGLDTEAFF. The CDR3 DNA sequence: TGCGCCAGCAGTCATGATCCCAGGGGGCTGGACACTGAAGCTTTCTTT.

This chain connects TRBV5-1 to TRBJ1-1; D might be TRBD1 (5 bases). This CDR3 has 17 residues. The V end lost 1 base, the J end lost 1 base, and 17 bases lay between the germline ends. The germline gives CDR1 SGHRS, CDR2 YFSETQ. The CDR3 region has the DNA TGCGCCAGCAGCTTGACGATGCAGGGTAGGCCGAACACTGAAGCTTTCTTT. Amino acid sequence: CASSLTMQGRPNTEAFF.

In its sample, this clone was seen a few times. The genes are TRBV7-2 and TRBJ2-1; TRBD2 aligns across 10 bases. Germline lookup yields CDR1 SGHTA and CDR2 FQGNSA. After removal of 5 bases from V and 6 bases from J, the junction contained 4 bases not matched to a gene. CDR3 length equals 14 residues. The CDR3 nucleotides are TGTGCCAGCAGCCCCTGGACTAGCGGCAATGAGCAGTTCTTC. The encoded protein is CASSPWTSGNEQFF.

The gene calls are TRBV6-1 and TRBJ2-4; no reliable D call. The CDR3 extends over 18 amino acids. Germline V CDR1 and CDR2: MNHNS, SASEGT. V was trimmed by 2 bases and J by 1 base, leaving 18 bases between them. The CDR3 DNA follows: TGTGCCAGCAGTGAACATGAGAGACTGAAAGGGGCCAAAAACATTCAGTACTTC. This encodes CASSEHERLKGAKNIQYF.

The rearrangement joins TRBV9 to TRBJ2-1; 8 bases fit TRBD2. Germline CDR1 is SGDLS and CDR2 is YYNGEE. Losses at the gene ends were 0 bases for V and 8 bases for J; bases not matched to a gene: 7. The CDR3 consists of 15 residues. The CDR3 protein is CASSVGTSGTDEQFF. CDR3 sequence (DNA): TGTGCCAGCAGCGTAGGAACTAGCGGTACAGATGAGCAGTTCTTC.

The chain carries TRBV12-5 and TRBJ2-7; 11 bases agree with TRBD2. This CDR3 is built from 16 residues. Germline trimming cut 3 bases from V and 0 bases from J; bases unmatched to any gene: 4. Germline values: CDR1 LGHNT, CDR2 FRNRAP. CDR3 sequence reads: CASGLRTSGSSYEQYF. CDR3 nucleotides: TGTGCTAGTGGTTTACGTACTAGCGGGAGCTCCTACGAGCAGTACTTC.

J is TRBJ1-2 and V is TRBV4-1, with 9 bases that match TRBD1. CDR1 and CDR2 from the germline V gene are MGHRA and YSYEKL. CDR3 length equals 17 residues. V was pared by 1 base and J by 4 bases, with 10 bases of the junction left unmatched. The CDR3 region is CASSQAPGTGRVYGYTF. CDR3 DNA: TGCGCCAGCAGCCAAGCACCAGGGACAGGGAGAGTCTATGGCTACACCTTC.

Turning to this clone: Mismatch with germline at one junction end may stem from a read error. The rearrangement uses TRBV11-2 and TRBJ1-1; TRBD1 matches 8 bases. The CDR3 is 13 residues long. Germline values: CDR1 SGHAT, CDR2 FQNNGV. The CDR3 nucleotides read TGTGCCAGCAGCAATGGACAGGGAGAGGTTAGCCACTTT. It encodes CASSNGQGEVSHF.

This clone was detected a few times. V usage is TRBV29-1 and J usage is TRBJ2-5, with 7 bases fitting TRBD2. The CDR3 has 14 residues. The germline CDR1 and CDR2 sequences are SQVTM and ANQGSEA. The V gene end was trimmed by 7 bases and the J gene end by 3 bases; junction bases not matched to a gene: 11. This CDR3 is CSARDPGGKETQYF. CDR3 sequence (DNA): TGCAGCGCGCGAGATCCGGGGGGTAAAGAGACCCAGTACTTC.

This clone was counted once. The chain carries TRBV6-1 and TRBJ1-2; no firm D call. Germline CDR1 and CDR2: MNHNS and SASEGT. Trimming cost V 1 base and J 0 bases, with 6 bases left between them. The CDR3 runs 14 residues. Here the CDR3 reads CASSEGSANYGYTF. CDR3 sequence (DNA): TGTGCCAGCAGTGAAGGCTCAGCTAACTATGGCTACACCTTC.

CDR3 loop: CASSPRGWEPGANVLTF. The CDR3 DNA is TGTGCCAGCAGTCCTAGGGGGTGGGAGCCTGGGGCCAACGTCCTGACTTTC. V usage is TRBV28 and J usage is TRBJ2-6; D is perhaps TRBD1 (6 bases). Trimming pared 5 bases from V and 2 bases from J, leaving 16 bases between. The CDR3 is 17 amino acids. The germline V gene encodes CDR1 MDHEN and CDR2 SYDVKM.

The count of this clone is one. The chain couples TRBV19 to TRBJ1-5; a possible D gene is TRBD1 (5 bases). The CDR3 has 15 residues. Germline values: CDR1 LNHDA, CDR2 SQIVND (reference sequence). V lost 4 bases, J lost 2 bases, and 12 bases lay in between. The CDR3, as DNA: TGTGCCAGTAGTACAAGTCGGGGCGGCAATCAGCCCCAGCATTTT. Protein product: CASSTSRGGNQPQHF.

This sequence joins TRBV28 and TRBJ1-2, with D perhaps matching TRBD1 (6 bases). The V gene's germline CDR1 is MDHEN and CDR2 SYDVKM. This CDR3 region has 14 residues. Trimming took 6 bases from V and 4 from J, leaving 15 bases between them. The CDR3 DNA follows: TGTGCCAGCAGAACCGCGGGGGGCCGCTATGGCTACACCTTC. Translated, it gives CASRTAGGRYGYTF.

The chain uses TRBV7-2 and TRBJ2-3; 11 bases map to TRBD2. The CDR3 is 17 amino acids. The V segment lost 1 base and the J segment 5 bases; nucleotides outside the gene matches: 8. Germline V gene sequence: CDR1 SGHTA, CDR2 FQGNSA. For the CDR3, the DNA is TGTGCCAGCAGCTTAGGGATAGCGGGGGGGCCAGAAGATACGCAGTATTTT. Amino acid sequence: CASSLGIAGGPEDTQYF.